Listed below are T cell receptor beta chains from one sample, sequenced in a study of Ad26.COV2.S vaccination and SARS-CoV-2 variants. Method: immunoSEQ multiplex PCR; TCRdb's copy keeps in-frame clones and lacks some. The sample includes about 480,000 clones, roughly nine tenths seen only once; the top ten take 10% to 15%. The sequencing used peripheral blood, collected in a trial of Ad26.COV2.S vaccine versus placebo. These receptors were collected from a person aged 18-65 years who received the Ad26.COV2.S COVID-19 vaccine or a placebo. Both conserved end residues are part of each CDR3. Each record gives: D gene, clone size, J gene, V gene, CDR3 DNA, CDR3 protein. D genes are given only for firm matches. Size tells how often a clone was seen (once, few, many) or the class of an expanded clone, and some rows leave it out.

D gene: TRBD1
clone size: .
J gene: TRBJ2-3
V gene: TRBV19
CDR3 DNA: TGTGCCAGTAGTCAGGGGGTGGTCACAGATACGCAGTATTTT
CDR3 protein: CASSQGVVTDTQYF

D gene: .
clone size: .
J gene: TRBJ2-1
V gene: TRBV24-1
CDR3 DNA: TGTGCCACCAGTGATTTGAGGAGCGGAAACTCCTACAATGAGCAGTTCTTC
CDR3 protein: CATSDLRSGNSYNEQFF

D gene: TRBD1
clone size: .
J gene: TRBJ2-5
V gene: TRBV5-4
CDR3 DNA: TGTGCCAGCAGTTGGGGACAGGCACAAGAGACCCAGTACTTC
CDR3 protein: CASSWGQAQETQYF

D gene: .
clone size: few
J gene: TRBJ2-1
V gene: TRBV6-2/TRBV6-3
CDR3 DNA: TGTGCCAGCAGTTACTTCGGCAATGAGCAGTTCTTC
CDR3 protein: CASSYFGNEQFF

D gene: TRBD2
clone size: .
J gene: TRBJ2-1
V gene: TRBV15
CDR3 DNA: TGTGCCACCAGCAGAGATAGGGGACTAGGCGACAATGAGCAGTTCTTC
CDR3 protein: CATSRDRGLGDNEQFF

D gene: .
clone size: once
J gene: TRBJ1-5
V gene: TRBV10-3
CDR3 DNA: TGTGCCACCCGACAGGAGGTTGACCAGCCCCAGCATTTT
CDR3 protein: CATRQEVDQPQHF

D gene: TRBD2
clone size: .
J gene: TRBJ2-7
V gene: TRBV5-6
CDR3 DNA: TGTGCCAGCAGCTTGTGGGGCGGGAGGCCCTACGAGCAGTACTTC
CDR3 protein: CASSLWGGRPYEQYF

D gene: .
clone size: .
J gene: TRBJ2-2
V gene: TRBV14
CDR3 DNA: TGTGCCAGCAGCCAAGATCGGGGACGGATCACCGGGGAGCTGTTTTTT
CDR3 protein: CASSQDRGRITGELFF

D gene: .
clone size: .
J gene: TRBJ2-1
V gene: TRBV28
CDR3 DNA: TGTGCCAGCGAGGTATCCTCCCTTTACAATGAGCAGTTCTTC
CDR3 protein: CASEVSSLYNEQFF

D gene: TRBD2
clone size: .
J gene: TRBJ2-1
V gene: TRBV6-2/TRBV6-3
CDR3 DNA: TGTGCCAGCATCCCACGGGGGACTAGGGGCCCCCATGAGCAGTTCTTC
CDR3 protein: CASIPRGTRGPHEQFF

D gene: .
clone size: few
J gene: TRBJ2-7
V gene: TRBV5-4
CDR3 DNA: TGTGCCAGCAGCTCGTATCGGAGCTACGAGCAGTACTTC
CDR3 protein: CASSSYRSYEQYF

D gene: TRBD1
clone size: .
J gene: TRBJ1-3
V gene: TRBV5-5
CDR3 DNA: TGTGCCAGCAGTCTTCGACAGGGGGGAAACACCATATATTTT
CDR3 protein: CASSLRQGGNTIYF

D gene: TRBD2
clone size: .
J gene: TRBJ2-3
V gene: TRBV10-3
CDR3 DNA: TGTGCCATCAGTGAGGGACTAGCGGGGACTAGCACAGATACGCAGTATTTT
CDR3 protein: CAISEGLAGTSTDTQYF

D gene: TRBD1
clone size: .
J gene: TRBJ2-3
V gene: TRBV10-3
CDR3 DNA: TGTGCCATCAGTGACCGGGACAGACCGACAGGCGATACGCAGTATTTT
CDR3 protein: CAISDRDRPTGDTQYF

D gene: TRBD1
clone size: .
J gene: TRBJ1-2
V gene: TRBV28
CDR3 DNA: TGTGCCAGCAGTTCAAGGGACAGGCTCTATGGCTACACCTTC
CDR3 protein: CASSSRDRLYGYTF

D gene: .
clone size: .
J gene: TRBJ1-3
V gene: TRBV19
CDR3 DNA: TGTGCCAGTACCCCGGGACATTCCGGGGGAAACACCATATATTTT
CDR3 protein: CASTPGHSGGNTIYF